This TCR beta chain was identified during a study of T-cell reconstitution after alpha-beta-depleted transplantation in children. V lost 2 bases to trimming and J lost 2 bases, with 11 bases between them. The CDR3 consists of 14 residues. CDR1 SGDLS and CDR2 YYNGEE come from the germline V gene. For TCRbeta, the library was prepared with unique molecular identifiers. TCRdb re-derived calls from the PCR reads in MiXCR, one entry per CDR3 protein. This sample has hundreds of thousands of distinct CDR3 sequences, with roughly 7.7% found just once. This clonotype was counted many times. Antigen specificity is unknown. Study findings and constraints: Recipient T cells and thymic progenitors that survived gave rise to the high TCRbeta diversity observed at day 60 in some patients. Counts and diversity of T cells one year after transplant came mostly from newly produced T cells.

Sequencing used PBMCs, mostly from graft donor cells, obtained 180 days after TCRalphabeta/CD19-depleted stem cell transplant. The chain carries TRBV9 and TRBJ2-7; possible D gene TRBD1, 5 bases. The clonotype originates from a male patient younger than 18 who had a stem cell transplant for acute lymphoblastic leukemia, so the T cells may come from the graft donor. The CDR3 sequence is CASSVGQQTYEQYF. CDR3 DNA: TGTGCCAGCAGCGTTGGACAACAAACCTACGAGCAGTACTTC.